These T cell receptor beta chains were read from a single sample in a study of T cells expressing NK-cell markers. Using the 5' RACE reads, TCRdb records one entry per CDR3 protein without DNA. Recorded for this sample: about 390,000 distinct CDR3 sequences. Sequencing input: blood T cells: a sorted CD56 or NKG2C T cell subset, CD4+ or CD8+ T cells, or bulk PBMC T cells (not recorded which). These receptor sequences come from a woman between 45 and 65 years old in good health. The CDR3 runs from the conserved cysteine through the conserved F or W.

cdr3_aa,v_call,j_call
CASSLEGDPPYEQYF,TRBV28,TRBJ2-7
CASSSDGETDQPQHF,TRBV6-6,TRBJ1-5
CASSLFALGAGELFF,TRBV12-3/TRBV12-4,TRBJ2-2
CASIDSLSEQYF,TRBV28,TRBJ2-7
CASSSSLAGAYNEQFF,TRBV10-2,TRBJ2-1
CASSLTSGRWGDTQYF,TRBV5-6,TRBJ2-3
CASSSGLEGNEQFF,TRBV6-5,TRBJ2-1
CATSEPAGGKDEQFF,TRBV24-1,TRBJ2-1
CASSQVTGAVDIQYF,TRBV3-1,TRBJ2-4
CSVETIFQETQYF,TRBV29-1,TRBJ2-5
CASSPGRRRYLNTQYF,TRBV7-4,TRBJ2-3
CASSFMSQDSIFWAFF,TRBV28,TRBJ1-1
CAWSITGYTGELFF,TRBV30,TRBJ2-2
CSAREAGKDTDTQYF,TRBV20-1,TRBJ2-3
CASSLGVLGTDTQYF,TRBV7-6,TRBJ2-3
CASTEPRTAQETQYF,TRBV2,TRBJ2-5
CSVVVSIDEQFF,TRBV29-1,TRBJ2-1
CASSPRGLGGEQFF,TRBV18,TRBJ2-1
CASSFQRISGANVLTF,TRBV27,TRBJ2-6
CASSVGGLTPNYGYTF,TRBV27,TRBJ1-2
CASGSGASDTQYF,TRBV6-2/TRBV6-3,TRBJ2-3
CASSGRTGRIEAFF,TRBV7-8,TRBJ1-1
CASSAGTSPGELFF,TRBV27,TRBJ2-2
CSVKKGGPGEQYF,TRBV29-1,TRBJ2-7
CSAHLLAGEETQYF,TRBV20-1,TRBJ2-5
CASSKGRVVSNQPQHF,TRBV7-9,TRBJ1-5
CASSAYSGVEVNEQFF,TRBV12-3/TRBV12-4,TRBJ2-1
CAIGQSSGRDTQYF,TRBV10-3,TRBJ2-3
CASSVLMNTEAFF,TRBV9,TRBJ1-1
CASSPWAEYGANVLTF,TRBV11-3,TRBJ2-6
CASSLAREDTQYF,TRBV12-3/TRBV12-4,TRBJ2-3
CASSGGLAAYNEQFF,TRBV5-1,TRBJ2-1
CASSFTNRDEAFF,TRBV12-3/TRBV12-4,TRBJ1-1
CASSFGRGYTDTQYF,TRBV5-1,TRBJ2-3
CASSAVVRALAGPSTDTQYF,TRBV9,TRBJ2-3
CASKLAEGGNEQFF,TRBV6-1,TRBJ2-1
CASNQGGAPYEQYF,TRBV13,TRBJ2-7
CASSLGQGTFRPQHF,TRBV7-2,TRBJ1-5
CSVYAGSYEQYF,TRBV29-1,TRBJ2-7
CASRNTGGSGYTF,TRBV12-3/TRBV12-4,TRBJ1-2
CASSWETSGRIEQFF,TRBV5-6,TRBJ2-1
CASSEFGRDYGYTF,TRBV6-1,TRBJ1-2
CASSLTGDEGTEAFF,TRBV7-3,TRBJ1-1
CASSLGSGPFMEQFF,TRBV5-1,TRBJ2-1
CSARDQGKELFF,TRBV20-1,TRBJ2-2
CASSLDSGGSYEQYF,TRBV5-1,TRBJ2-7
CASSIGRDEQFF,TRBV19,TRBJ2-1
CASSALRDTQYF,TRBV7-9,TRBJ2-3
CASAKREQDTQYF,TRBV12-3/TRBV12-4,TRBJ2-3
CASSEKGPAMGGEQFF,TRBV25-1,TRBJ2-1
CASSFSGNFKYTRETQYF,TRBV5-1,TRBJ2-5
CASSLFPRRTSGLSTGELFF,TRBV4-2,TRBJ2-2
CASSAYSGSRKETDTQYF,TRBV7-9,TRBJ2-3